Sequencing of this TCR beta chain was carried out in a study of early T cells in non-severe SARS-CoV-2 infection. Study-level information: Alpha and beta chains were unpaired, from unsorted whole-blood bulk RNA.

In this sample, this clonotype turned up many times. V shed 5 bases and J shed 2 bases, with 22 bases lying between them. CDR1 MNHEY and CDR2 SMNVEV come from the germline V gene (reference sequence). The CDR3 contains 17 residues. Individually, cDNA molecules had unique molecular identifiers attached to them. TCRdb passed the 5' RACE reads through MiXCR, listing each CDR3 protein once. The sample yields about 28,000 distinct CDR3 sequences, roughly 4.5% seen once. Sequencing used whole blood, obtained at baseline. This clonotype was sampled from an adult who was a healthcare worker with PCR-confirmed SARS-CoV-2 infection or an uninfected control (not recorded which). The rearrangement joins TRBV27 to TRBJ2-7; either TRBD1 or TRBD2 may supply D (6 bases each). CDR3 DNA: TGTGCCAGCAGTCTCACAAAGCCGGGAGAGGGGGCCTACGAGCAGTACTTC. This translates into CASSLTKPGEGAYEQYF.